This TCR beta chain is from a study of T cell clonality in common variable immunodeficiency. Germline-derived CDR1 and CDR2 are SEHNR and FQNEAQ (reference sequence). Trimming pared 5 bases from V and 0 bases from J, leaving 11 bases between. The CDR3 runs to 15 residues. The protocol was immunoSEQ multiplex PCR, while the TCRdb copy is restricted to in-frame clones and leaves out a portion. The sample yields over 13,000 clones, without any singletons. Study results and caveats: In common variable immunodeficiency, TCR beta chains reportedly carried fewer deletions and N-nucleotide insertions.

The sample holds a few counts of this clone. As yet, its antigen is unknown. The CDR3 end is not reached by the read, which stops 3 residues before it; the germline J gene fills it in. Sequences were obtained from peripheral blood mononuclear cells. The rearrangement links TRBV7-9 to TRBJ2-1; either TRBD1 or TRBD2 may supply D (5 bases each). The receptor's source is a human donor with common variable immunodeficiency. The sequenced part of the CDR3 DNA is TGTGCCAGCAGCGCCCCAGGGAGCTCCTACAATGAG. Protein sequence: CASSAPGSSYNE. The full CDR3 reads CASSAPGSSYNEQFF.